This record concerns one TCR beta chain sequence. This sample was taken from a study of blood T cell repertoires in COVID-19. This table comes from immunoSEQ multiplex PCR, and its TCRdb copy is limited to in-frame clones, with some not included. This table has 70,000 or so clones, around 86% appearing once. The CDR3 runs to 17 residues. In germline, CDR1 is LGHDT, CDR2 YNNKEL (reference sequence). V lost 3 bases to trimming and J lost 2 bases; unmatched junction nucleotides: 7. The specimen was peripheral blood. The rearrangement links TRBV3-1 (or the pseudogene TRBV3-2) to TRBJ2-3, with 11 bases identical to TRBD2. This TCR was recovered from a man aged 25 to 40 with acute or convalescent COVID-19. The CDR3 reads CASSHGGLADITDTQYF. The CDR3 nucleotides are TGTGCCAGCAGCCACGGGGGACTAGCGGACATCACAGATACGCAGTATTTT.